Presented here are 2 T cell receptor beta chains from one specimen sequenced in a study of shared clonotypes between healthy human individuals. Naive CD8 populations comprised CD45RO-negative cells positively selected for CCR7, excluding terminally differentiated effector memory CD45RA+ cells. Sequenced by immunoSEQ multiplex PCR; TCRdb stores in-frame clones only, minus some. Of 760,000 or so clones listed, 90% to 98% are singletons. Sequenced: naive CD8+ T cells sorted from blood. The receptors originated from a man younger than 40 in good health.

The chain employs TRBV6-1 and TRBJ2-1; unclear D gene. V lost 8 bases and J lost 7, with 12 bases in between. CDR1 MNHNS and CDR2 SASEGT come from the germline V gene. This CDR3 comprises 12 residues. CDR3 residues: CASCLWGNEQFF. CDR3 in DNA: TGTGCCAGCTGTCTTTGGGGTAATGAGCAGTTCTTC.

The chain is built from TRBV6-1 and TRBJ1-2, with D maybe TRBD1 (5 bases). V was cut by 1 base and J by 8 bases, with 11 bases left in between. The length of the CDR3 is 13 residues. Germline V CDR1 and CDR2: MNHNS, SASEGT. CDR3 DNA sequence: TGTGCCAGCAGTGAAGAGCGCAGGGACGGCTACACCTTC. Its protein is CASSEERRDGYTF.